This passage covers 7 T cell receptor beta chains from one sample sequenced in a study of vaccination and CD4 T cells after COVID-19 (dated 2022 in TCRdb). Their antigens are not known. Library method: PCR. TCRdb lists the instrument as Illumina iSeq 100. At the Johns Hopkins FTIC core, DNA from the cultured CD4+ T cells underwent TCR sequencing with the Oncomine TCR Beta short-read assay. Starting from the raw public reads, TCRdb applied fastp trimming at Q25, assembled clones with MiXCR and retained in-frame beta chains. All rows with the same CDR3 protein become a single entry with the most common DNA and genes. The sample table records around 10,000 distinct CDR3 sequences; 55% of these occur just once. 6.5% to 8% of the sample lies in the top ten. The label giving this sample's treatment or condition can be read as: approximately 9-day PBMC culture with coronavirus spike peptide pools or control peptides (ViraFEST assay).

Input material: CD4+ T cells from blood, cultured in vitro. The origin of the receptors is a human donor who had recovered from COVID-19.

The J gene is TRBJ2-3, the V gene TRBV20-1; D not resolved. The CDR3 is made up of 10 amino acids. Deletions cut 6 bases from V and 6 bases from J, with 7 bases between. The germline V gene encodes CDR1 DFQATT and CDR2 SNEGSKA (reference sequence). This chain's CDR3 is CSAERDTQYF. The CDR3 coding sequence is TGCAGTGCCGAGAGGGATACGCAGTATTTT.

DNA of the CDR3: TGTGCCAGCAGTTTAAAGTTCCCACCTAGCTCCTACGAGCAGTACTTC. Its translation is CASSLKFPPSSYEQYF. The chain combines TRBV27 with TRBJ2-7, with unresolved D. Germline V lookup: CDR1 MNHEY, CDR2 SMNVEV (reference sequence). The CDR3 has 16 amino acids. V was clipped by 2 bases and J by 0 bases, with 14 bases between them.

The V and J genes are TRBV27 and TRBJ2-7; 8 bases line up with TRBD2. Germline V gene sequence: CDR1 MNHEY, CDR2 SMNVEV (reference sequence). V lost 0 bases and J lost 7; bases outside the gene matches: 5. This CDR3 has 14 amino acids. The CDR3 reads CASSLSLAAGEQYF. In DNA, the CDR3 is TGTGCCAGCAGTTTATCACTAGCGGCTGGGGAGCAGTACTTC.

The genes are TRBV11-3 and TRBJ1-1; no clear D. There are 13 residues in the CDR3. Per germline, CDR1 SGHNT and CDR2 YENEEA. Trimming removed 6 bases at V and 0 bases at J, with 8 bases between. CDR3 coding DNA: TGTGCCAGCAGTAACCAGGTGAACACTGAAGCTTTCTTT. This codes for CASSNQVNTEAFF.

This clonotype turned up a few times. The rearrangement uses TRBV27 and TRBJ1-1; perhaps TRBD1 as D (6 bases). Germline lookup yields CDR1 MNHEY and CDR2 SMNVEV (reference sequence). Trimming removed 4 bases from V and 4 bases from J, with 16 bases in between. The CDR3 loop spans 15 amino acids. The CDR3 bases are TGTGCCAGCAGTTCCGCGAGCCTACAGGGCACTGAAGCTTTCTTT. Protein: CASSSASLQGTEAFF.

The chain combines TRBV7-9 with TRBJ2-6; tentative D call: TRBD2 (5 bases). The CDR3 is 17 residues long. Germline lookup yields CDR1 SEHNR and CDR2 FQNEAQ (reference sequence). Trimming stripped 1 base from V and 4 bases from J, with 14 bases between. The CDR3 protein is CASSLGCSGRGANVLTF. DNA for the CDR3: TGTGCCAGCAGCTTAGGTTGCTCGGGGAGAGGGGCCAACGTCCTGACTTTC.

The chain combines TRBV2 with TRBJ1-2, with D maybe TRBD1 (5 bases). The ends were cut back, 7 bases at V and 0 bases at J, with 12 bases in the middle. CDR1 and CDR2 (germline): SNHLY, FYNNEI. CDR3 length equals 14 residues. As DNA, the CDR3 is TGTGCCAGCACGCAGGGAACCACTAACTATGGCTACACCTTC. Its protein product is CASTQGTTNYGYTF.